This TCR beta chain was recorded in a study of T cell responses to AZD1222 COVID-19 vaccine. Notes on the study in general: Repertoire samples came only from after the peak T cell response.

On this clone itself: The antigen remains unidentified. Other nucleotide sequences from this sample produce the same CDR3.

Trimming took off 0 bases at V and 5 bases at J, with 4 bases between the two ends. The CDR3 length is 12 residues. CDR1 MNHEY and CDR2 SVGEGT come from the germline V gene. Produced via immunoSEQ multiplex PCR; TCRdb's table is partial and in-frame only. The profile shows about 260,000 clones, 80% to 95% of them singletons. The chain employs TRBV6-2 or TRBV6-3 and TRBJ2-5; no firm D call. The clonotype was recovered from an adult in good health. This material consisted of peripheral blood, taken on day 0 of AZD1222 vaccination. CDR3 DNA sequence: TGTGCCAGCAGTTACTCAGGGGAGACCCAGTACTTC. Protein sequence: CASSYSGETQYF.